A selection of T cell receptor beta chains follows, all from one sample in a study of cytomegalovirus exposure and HLA in healthy donors. The protocol was immunoSEQ multiplex PCR, while the TCRdb copy is restricted to in-frame clones and leaves out a portion. The specimen's table records fewer than 200,000 clones. The sequencing input was PBMCs. These receptors all come from a woman aged 55-69 years in good health and CMV-seronegative. Each CDR3 is given with its conserved first and last residue. D genes are given only for firm matches.

TRBV7-2,TRBJ2-1,TRBD2,TGTGCCAGCAGCTTAGCTAGAGGAGCGGGAGGGCCTTACAATGAGCAGTTCTTC,CASSLARGAGGPYNEQFF
TRBV7-2,TRBJ2-1,TRBD1,TGTGCCAGCAGCCAGGACAGGGGGGGGAACAATGAGCAGTTCTTC,CASSQDRGGNNEQFF
TRBV11-2,TRBJ1-1,TRBD1,TGTGCCAGCAGCCCTGGACAGGTCCTCACTGAAGCTTTCTTT,CASSPGQVLTEAFF
TRBV5-4,TRBJ2-5,TRBD2,TGTGCCAGCCGACTGGGGACTAGCGAGCAAGAGACCCAGTACTTC,CASRLGTSEQETQYF
TRBV5-1,TRBJ2-3,TRBD1,TGCGCCAGCAGCTTGGAGCAGGGGGCATTAGGAGATACGCAGTATTTT,CASSLEQGALGDTQYF
TRBV4-2,TRBJ2-7,-,TGTGCCAGCAGCCAAGCGGCGGGGACCCTCTACGAGCAGTACTTC,CASSQAAGTLYEQYF
TRBV11-3,TRBJ2-2,-,TGTGCCAGCAGCCCGAGTGGCCGGGGATCCGGGGAGCTGTTTTTT,CASSPSGRGSGELFF
TRBV18,TRBJ2-6,-,TGTGCCAGCTCACCACCGAGTGCGTCTGGGGCCAACGTCCTGACTTTC,CASSPPSASGANVLTF
TRBV12-5,TRBJ2-1,TRBD2,TGTGCTAGTCAACTAGCGGGAGACAATGAGCAGTTCTTC,CASQLAGDNEQFF
TRBV9,TRBJ2-7,-,TGTGCCAGCAGCGTAGGTCAGGGTATGGACGAGCAGTACTTC,CASSVGQGMDEQYF
TRBV7-2,TRBJ1-1,-,TGTGCCAGCAGCCGATTACAGGGAAGAGGTGGGAGTGAAGCTTTCTTT,CASSRLQGRGGSEAFF
TRBV7-8,TRBJ1-2,-,TGTGCCAGCAGCTTAGTGCAGGGGTTTGGCTACACCTTC,CASSLVQGFGYTF
TRBV2,TRBJ1-2,-,TGTGCCAGCAGTGGCCTTAACAGGAGAGTTGACTATGGCTACACCTTC,CASSGLNRRVDYGYTF
TRBV6-1,TRBJ2-7,TRBD2,TGTGCCAGCAATCTAGCGGGAGACGGGCAGTACTTC,CASNLAGDGQYF
TRBV2,TRBJ1-2,-,TGTGCCAGCAGTGCCCCATTCGGCTATGGCTACACCTTC,CASSAPFGYGYTF
TRBV4-1,TRBJ1-5,-,TGCGCCAGCAGCCAAGATCTCGGGACAATGTGGGGCAATCAGCCCCAGCATTTT,CASSQDLGTMWGNQPQHF
TRBV27,TRBJ2-7,TRBD2,TGTGCCAGCAGCTTGGGGGGAGGGCCCTGGTACTTC,CASSLGGGPWYF
TRBV5-6,TRBJ2-5,-,TGTGCCAGCAGCTTGGTAACCCTGAGAGGGGAGACCCAGTACTTC,CASSLVTLRGETQYF
TRBV6-6,TRBJ1-5,TRBD1,TGTGCCAGCAGTACAGGGGGCCAGCCCCAGCATTTT,CASSTGGQPQHF
TRBV4-1,TRBJ1-1,-,TGCGCCAGCAGCCAACGGGGTGTGAGCACTGAAGCTTTCTTT,CASSQRGVSTEAFF
TRBV4-3,TRBJ1-1,-,TGCGCCAGCAGCCAAGATAGCGAGACCCTGGCTTTCTTT,CASSQDSETLAFF
TRBV4-1,TRBJ1-5,-,TGCGCCAGCAGCCACCGAGGGGAGGTAGGTCAGCCCCAGCATTTT,CASSHRGEVGQPQHF